Only one count was recorded for the clone carrying this TCR beta chain. This entry is derived from a study of blood T cell repertoires in COVID-19. Study summary: The origin of the acute and convalescent COVID-19 samples was the United States, Italy and Spain. T cells, B-cell-depleted T cells, or PBMCs provided the cDNA or gDNA that served as material.

The CDR3 sequence is 16 residues long. V was cut by 4 bases and J by 6 bases, with 22 bases left in between. The germline V gene encodes CDR1 LGHDT and CDR2 YNNKEL (reference sequence). Authors' data handling: Cell counts per sample came from amplifying reference gene primers. The repertoire was sequenced with immunoSEQ multiplex PCR; TCRdb's copy has only in-frame clones and lacks some. V, J and clone size are those of that table, while D and trimming were read from the DNA. The sample has about 290,000 clones; under 90% are singletons. The chain is built from TRBV3-1 (or the pseudogene TRBV3-2) and TRBJ2-7; tentative D call: TRBD1 (7 bases). Sequenced input: peripheral blood. This clonotype was sampled from a woman aged 25 to 39 with COVID-19, enrolled during active disease. This chain's CDR3 is CASSLQGGVYEVEQYF. The CDR3 DNA follows: TGTGCCAGCAGCCTTCAGGGGGGTGTCTATGAGGTCGAGCAGTACTTC.